This T cell receptor (beta chain) was obtained from a study of T cell responses to AZD1222 COVID-19 vaccine. Across the study: Some second doses came at about 4 weeks and others at about 12 weeks; these were pooled.

Measured with immunoSEQ multiplex PCR; TCRdb has only the in-frame clones, and not every one. This sample carries about 110,000 clones, around nine tenths of them seen once, and the ten largest clones take around 4.5%. General study results and limits: When two AZD1222 doses had been given, Spike-specific TCR breadth and depth rose.

Germline V gene lookup returns CDR1 MGHRA and CDR2 YSYEKL. Trimming removed 5 bases from V and 0 bases from J; junction bases left unmatched: 7. CDR3 length: 15 amino acids. A single count supports this clone. Its target is unknown. This specimen consisted of peripheral blood, obtained on day 0 of AZD1222 vaccination. The sequence derives from an adult in good health. The genes are TRBV4-1 and TRBJ2-7, with TRBD2 matching 7 bases. The CDR3: CASSRSGESSYEQYF. The CDR3 nucleotides are TGCGCCAGCAGCAGAAGCGGGGAGAGCTCCTACGAGCAGTACTTC.